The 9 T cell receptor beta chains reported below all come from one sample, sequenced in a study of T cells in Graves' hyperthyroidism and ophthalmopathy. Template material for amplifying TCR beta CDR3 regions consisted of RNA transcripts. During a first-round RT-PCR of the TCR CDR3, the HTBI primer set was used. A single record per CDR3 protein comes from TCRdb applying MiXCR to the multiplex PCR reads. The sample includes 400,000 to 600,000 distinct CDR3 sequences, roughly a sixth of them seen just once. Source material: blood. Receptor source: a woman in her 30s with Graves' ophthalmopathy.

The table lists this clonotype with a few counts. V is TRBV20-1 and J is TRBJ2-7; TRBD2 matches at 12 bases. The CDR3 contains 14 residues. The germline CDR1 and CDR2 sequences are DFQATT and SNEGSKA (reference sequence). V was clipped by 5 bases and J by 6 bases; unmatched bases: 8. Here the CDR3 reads CSAPRTSGIREQYF. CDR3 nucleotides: TGCAGTGCTCCCCGGACTAGCGGGATACGCGAGCAGTACTTC.

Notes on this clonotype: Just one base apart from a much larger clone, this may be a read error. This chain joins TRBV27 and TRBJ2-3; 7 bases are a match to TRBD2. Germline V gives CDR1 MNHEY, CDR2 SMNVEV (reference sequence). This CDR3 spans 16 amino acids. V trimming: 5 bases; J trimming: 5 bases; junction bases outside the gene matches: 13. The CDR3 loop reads CASSPLEAGIVDTQYF. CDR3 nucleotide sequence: TGTGCCAGCAGTCCCTTGGAAGCGGGAATTGTAGATACGCAGTATTTT.

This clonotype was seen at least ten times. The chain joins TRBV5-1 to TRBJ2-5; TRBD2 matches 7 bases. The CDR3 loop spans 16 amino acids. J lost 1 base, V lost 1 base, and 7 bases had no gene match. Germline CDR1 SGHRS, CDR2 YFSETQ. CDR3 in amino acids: CASSLNPAGSQETQYF. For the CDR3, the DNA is TGCGCCAGCAGCTTGAACCCAGCGGGAAGCCAAGAGACCCAGTACTTC.

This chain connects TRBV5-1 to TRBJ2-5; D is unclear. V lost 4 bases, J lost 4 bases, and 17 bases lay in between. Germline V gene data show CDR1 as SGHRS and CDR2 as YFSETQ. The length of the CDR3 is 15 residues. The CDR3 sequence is CASSLWVGDRETQYF. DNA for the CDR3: TGCGCCAGCAGCCTTTGGGTCGGTGATCGAGAGACCCAGTACTTC. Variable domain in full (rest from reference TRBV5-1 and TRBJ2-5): KAGVTQTPRYLIKTRGQQVTLSCSPISGHRSVSWYQQTPGQGLQFLFEYFSETQRNKGNFPGRFSGRQFSNSRSEMNVSTLELGDSALYLCASSLWVGDRETQYFGPGTRLLVL.

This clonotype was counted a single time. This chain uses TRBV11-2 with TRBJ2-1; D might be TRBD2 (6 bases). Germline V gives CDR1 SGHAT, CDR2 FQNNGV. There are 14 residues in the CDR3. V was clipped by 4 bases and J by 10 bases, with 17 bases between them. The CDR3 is CASSWTPGGSEQFF. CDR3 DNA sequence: TGTGCCAGCAGCTGGACTCCCGGGGGAAGCGAGCAGTTCTTC.

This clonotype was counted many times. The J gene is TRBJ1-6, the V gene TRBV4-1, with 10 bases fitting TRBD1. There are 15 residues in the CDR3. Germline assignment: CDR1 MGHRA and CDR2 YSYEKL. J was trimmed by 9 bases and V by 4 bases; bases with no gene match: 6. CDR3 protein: CASSPMGQGSSPLHF. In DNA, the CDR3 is TGCGCCAGCAGCCCAATGGGACAGGGGTCTTCACCCCTCCACTTT.

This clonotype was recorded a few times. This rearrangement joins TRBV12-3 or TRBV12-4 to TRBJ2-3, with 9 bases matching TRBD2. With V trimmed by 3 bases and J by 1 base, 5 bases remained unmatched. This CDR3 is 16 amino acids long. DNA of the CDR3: TGTGCCAGCAGTTTCCACCTAGCGGGACGCACAGATACGCAGTATTTT. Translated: CASSFHLAGRTDTQYF.

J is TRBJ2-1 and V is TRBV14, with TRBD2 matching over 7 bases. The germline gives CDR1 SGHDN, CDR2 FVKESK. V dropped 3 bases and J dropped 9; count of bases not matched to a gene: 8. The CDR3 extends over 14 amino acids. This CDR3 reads CASSHGLEGIEQFF. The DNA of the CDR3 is TGTGCCAGCAGCCACGGACTAGAGGGTATTGAGCAGTTCTTC.

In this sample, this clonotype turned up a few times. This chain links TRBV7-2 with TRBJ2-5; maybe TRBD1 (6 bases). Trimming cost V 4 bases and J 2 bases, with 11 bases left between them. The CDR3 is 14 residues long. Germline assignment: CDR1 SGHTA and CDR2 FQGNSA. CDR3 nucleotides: TGTGCCAGCAGCTCCCGCCAGGGGCAAGAGACCCAGTACTTC. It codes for CASSSRQGQETQYF.